Below are 18 T cell receptor beta chains sequenced from a single sample in a study of CD8+CD57+ T cells in acquired aplastic anemia. Genomic DNA acted as the template from which TCR beta VDJ combination and CDR3 sequence profiling were carried out. TCRdb fed the reads into MiXCR, producing one record per CDR3 protein. The table has 190,000 or so distinct CDR3 sequences, less than 50% seen once. An expansion of CD8+CD57+ cells by flow cytometry had been shown in patients chosen for sequencing. Material: sorted CD4+, CD8+, or CD8+CD57+ T cells (not recorded which) from PBMCs. The receptors here all came from a human donor with aplastic anemia.

The chain links TRBV7-2 to TRBJ1-2; the D gene is possibly TRBD1 (5 bases). V lost 4 bases, J lost 3 bases, and 9 bases lay in between. The CDR3 sequence is 13 residues long. Germline V gene sequence: CDR1 SGHTA, CDR2 FQGNSA. The chain's CDR3 is CASSSWGDYGYTF. As DNA, the CDR3 is TGTGCCAGCAGCTCTTGGGGGGACTATGGCTACACCTTC.

J is TRBJ1-2 and V is TRBV7-8, with a weak D call TRBD1 (5 bases). Deletions cut 0 bases from V and 3 bases from J, with 14 bases between. Germline-derived CDR1 and CDR2 are SGHVS and FQNEAQ. This CDR3 is built from 16 residues. CDR3 nucleotide sequence: TGTGCCAGCAGCTTAGCGGATGGCAGGGCCTACTATGGCTACACCTTC. Its protein product is CASSLADGRAYYGYTF.

Worth noting for this clonotype: This may stem from a read error, because a much larger clone lies one nucleotide away. The V call is TRBV11-3, the J call TRBJ2-5; 11 nucleotides line up with TRBD2. Germline V gene sequence: CDR1 SGHNT, CDR2 YENEEA. This CDR3 contains 16 residues. The CDR3 sequence is CASMLAGGSGQGTQYF. The CDR3 DNA sequence: TGTGCCAGCATGCTAGCGGGGGGATCGGGGCAAGGGACCCAGTACTTC.

For this clonotype: One end of the junction is discordant with germline, which a read error may explain. This chain links TRBV10-3 with TRBJ1-1; 7 nucleotides align to TRBD1. The germline V gene has CDR1 ENHRY and CDR2 SYGVKD. The CDR3 consists of 15 residues. The CDR3 region is CATRGGGGISTEAFF. The CDR3 DNA reads as TGTGCCACCAGGGGAGGGGGCGGCATTAGCACTGAAGCTTTCTTC.

The chain is built from TRBV29-1 and TRBJ2-3; D is perhaps TRBD1 (5 bases). Germline lookup yields CDR1 SQVTM and CDR2 ANQGSEA. The length of the CDR3 is 13 residues. Trimming took 3 bases from V and 0 from J, leaving 7 bases between them. CDR3 sequence (DNA): TGCAGCGTTGAGGCAGGGAGCACAGATACGCAGTATTTT. Translation: CSVEAGSTDTQYF.

This clonotype was picked up a small number of times. The rearrangement links TRBV10-3 to TRBJ1-5; D unclear. The CDR3 contains 13 residues. Germline values: CDR1 ENHRY, CDR2 SYGVKD. The CDR3 region is CAPKTTNDQPQHF. The CDR3 DNA follows: TGTGCTCCCAAGACAACGAATGACCAGCCCCAGCATTTT.

The chain combines TRBV10-1 with TRBJ2-7; unclear D gene. This CDR3 spans 11 amino acids. The ends were cut back, 3 bases at V and 2 bases at J, with 2 bases in the middle. CDR1 WNHNN and CDR2 SYGVQD come from the germline V gene (reference sequence). CDR3 loop: CASSDAYEQYF. The CDR3, as DNA: TGCGCCAGCAGTGATGCCTACGAGCAGTACTTC.

The V gene is TRBV11-2, the J gene TRBJ1-3, with 8 bases lining up with TRBD1. The germline V gene has CDR1 SGHAT and CDR2 FQNNGV. Trimming at V came to 4 bases and at J to 9 bases, leaving 14 bases not matched to a gene. The CDR3 consists of 16 residues. The CDR3 is CASSSNMDREGGTIYF. Here the CDR3 DNA reads TGTGCCAGCAGCTCGAACATGGACAGGGAAGGAGGCACCATATATTTT.

The chain joins TRBV19 to TRBJ2-3, with 7 bases aligning to TRBD2. CDR1 is LNHDA, CDR2 SQIVND, per germline (reference sequence). This CDR3 is 14 amino acids long. V trimming: 5 bases; J trimming: 4 bases; junction bases outside the gene matches: 6. The CDR3 protein is CASSSGTMADTQYF. DNA of the CDR3: TGTGCCAGTAGTTCCGGGACTATGGCAGATACGCAGTATTTT. The full variable domain, in which reference TRBV19 and TRBJ2-3 provide the parts outside the CDR3, is DGGITQSPKYLFRKEGQNVTLSCEQNLNHDAMYWYRQDPGQGLRLIYYSQIVNDFQKGDIAEGYSVSREKKESFPLTVTSAQKNPTAFYLCASSSGTMADTQYFGPGTRLTVL.

The chain has TRBV9 and TRBJ1-6; D ambiguous. The length of the CDR3 is 15 residues. Germline V gene sequence: CDR1 SGDLS, CDR2 YYNGEE. V lost 0 bases and J 9 bases, leaving 13 bases between the germline ends. The CDR3 DNA follows: TGTGCCAGCAGCGTAGTGGAGGCGCGGGGTTCACCCCTCCACTTT. This sequence encodes CASSVVEARGSPLHF.

A word on this clonotype: A much larger clone lies one base from this, so it may be a read error. The genes are TRBV7-2 and TRBJ1-3; D ambiguous. The length of the CDR3 is 14 residues. Germline CDR1 SGHTA, CDR2 FQGNSA. Written as DNA, the CDR3 is TGTGCCAGCAGCCCGAGACACTCTGGAAACATCATATATTTT. Its protein product is CASSPRHSGNIIYF.

V usage is TRBV29-1 and J usage is TRBJ1-2; tentative D call: TRBD1 (6 bases). Germline V CDR1 and CDR2: SQVTM, ANQGSEA. V lost 4 bases to trimming and J lost 5 bases, with 17 bases between them. The CDR3 covers 14 residues. The CDR3 region is CSVVYRVWGYGYTF. The CDR3 DNA reads as TGCAGCGTTGTTTACAGGGTGTGGGGGTATGGCTACACCTTC.

The V call is TRBV2, the J call TRBJ2-7, with a tentative D call TRBD1 (5 bases). With 7 bases removed from V and 2 bases from J, the gap between germline ends came to 15 bases. The CDR3 covers 14 residues. Germline V gives CDR1 SNHLY, CDR2 FYNNEI. The CDR3 DNA follows: TGTGCCAGCAATCTCCAGGGCGGTCCCTACGAGCAGTACTTC. Its protein is CASNLQGGPYEQYF.

At least ten counts were recorded for this clonotype. The genes are TRBV5-1 and TRBJ2-3; D uncertain. Germline V gives CDR1 SGHRS, CDR2 YFSETQ. The CDR3 has 12 amino acids. Trimming took off 0 bases at V and 4 bases at J, with 3 bases between the two ends. The CDR3, as DNA: TGCGCCAGCAGCTTGGATCCAGATACGCAGTATTTT. It translates to CASSLDPDTQYF.

The chain couples TRBV6-1 to TRBJ2-3; perhaps D is TRBD1 or TRBD2 (5 bases each). V dropped 0 bases and J dropped 1 base, with 5 bases sitting between them. This CDR3 has 14 amino acids. Germline assignment: CDR1 MNHNS and CDR2 SASEGT. CDR3 coding DNA: TGTGCCAGCAGTGAAGCGGGGGGCACAGATACGCAGTATTTT. This sequence encodes CASSEAGGTDTQYF.

This clonotype was counted many times. This chain links TRBV7-2 with TRBJ1-1; 8 bases map to TRBD1. Germline CDR1 reads SGHTA; CDR2 reads FQGNSA. This CDR3 region has 16 residues. J lost 5 bases, V lost 5 bases, and 13 bases had no gene match. The CDR3 sequence is CASSRRQGARGTEAFF. CDR3 bases: TGTGCCAGCAGCCGCCGCCAGGGGGCAAGAGGTACTGAAGCTTTCTTT.

This chain connects TRBV15 to TRBJ2-1; 10 positions match TRBD2. With 7 bases clipped from V and 6 bases from J, the junction kept 9 bases outside the gene matches. The CDR3 has 15 amino acids. The germline V gene has CDR1 LNHNV and CDR2 YYDKDF (reference sequence). CDR3 protein: CATMISGRPINEQFF. The CDR3 coding sequence is TGTGCCACCATGATTAGCGGGAGGCCAATCAATGAGCAGTTCTTC. The complete variable domain, with remaining parts taken from reference TRBV15 and TRBJ2-1, reads DAMVIQNPRYQVTQFGKPVTLSCSQTLNHNVMYWYQQKSSQAPKLLFHYYDKDFNNEADTPDNFQSRRPNTSFCFLDIRSPGLGDTAMYLCATMISGRPINEQFFGPGTRLTVL.

This clonotype was counted ten times or more. The chain joins TRBV5-1 to TRBJ1-6; 7 bases are shared with TRBD1. The junction had 6 bases not matched to a gene; V was cut back by 7 bases and J by 8 bases. The CDR3 covers 13 residues. Germline loops: CDR1 SGHRS, CDR2 YFSETQ. DNA for the CDR3: TGCGCCAGCGACAGGGATGGTGATTCACCCCTCCACTTT. As protein: CASDRDGDSPLHF.